This is a list of T cell receptor beta chains from one sample in a study of cytomegalovirus exposure and HLA in healthy donors. The method was immunoSEQ multiplex PCR; TCRdb's version includes in-frame clones alone and lacks a portion of them. The table shows some 69,000 clones, with approximately 79% occurring only once. Sample: PBMCs. The receptors stem from a woman between 25 and 40 years old in good health and CMV-seronegative. Both conserved end residues are part of each CDR3. The D gene is left open where the match is weak. Expanded clones get a size class; other rows say once, few or many, or leave the size out.

v_call	d_call	clone_size	j_call	cdr3_aa	cdr3_nt
TRBV20-1	TRBD1	NA	TRBJ2-3	CSAVRGWAQYF	TGCAGTGCAGTCAGGGGGTGGGCGCAGTATTTT
TRBV18	NA	NA	TRBJ2-5	CASSPRGTQETQYF	TGTGCCAGCTCACCAAGGGGGACCCAAGAGACCCAGTACTTC
TRBV5-4	NA	NA	TRBJ2-2	CASSLAAGNTGELFF	TGTGCCAGCAGCTTGGCGGCAGGGAACACCGGGGAGCTGTTTTTT
TRBV4-3	TRBD1	few	TRBJ1-4	CASSQRTGRNEKLFF	TGCGCCAGCAGCCAAAGGACAGGGCGGAATGAAAAACTGTTTTTT
TRBV5-1	NA	NA	TRBJ1-5	CASSLGGPNQPQHF	TGCGCCAGCAGCTTGGGGGGCCCTAATCAGCCCCAGCATTTT
TRBV27	TRBD2	NA	TRBJ2-6	CASSFSAGGVAGANVLTF	TGTGCCAGCAGTTTCTCGGCGGGAGGCGTCGCTGGGGCCAACGTCCTGACTTTC
TRBV4-1	NA	NA	TRBJ1-1	CASSQQQGRGTEAFF	TGCGCCAGCAGCCAACAACAGGGAAGGGGCACTGAAGCTTTCTTT
TRBV5-1	TRBD1	NA	TRBJ2-3	CASRRDREEMDTQYF	TGCGCCAGCAGAAGGGACAGGGAGGAGATGGATACGCAGTATTTT
TRBV7-8	TRBD1	NA	TRBJ2-7	CASSLAVGQPSYEQYF	TGTGCCAGCAGCTTAGCCGTGGGACAGCCATCCTACGAGCAGTACTTC
TRBV12-5	TRBD2	NA	TRBJ2-2	CASGLPGAGGLRTGELFF	TGTGCTAGTGGTTTGCCCGGAGCGGGAGGGCTGCGGACCGGGGAGCTGTTTTTT
TRBV7-6	TRBD2	NA	TRBJ2-7	CASSPQRGADYEQYF	TGTGCCAGCAGCCCGCAGCGGGGAGCTGACTACGAGCAGTACTTC
TRBV19	TRBD1	NA	TRBJ1-1	CASSIDLPGQGWNTEAFF	TGTGCCAGTAGTATAGATCTTCCCGGACAGGGGTGGAACACTGAAGCTTTCTTT
TRBV7-9	TRBD1	NA	TRBJ2-5	CAGDRGETQYF	TGTGCCGGAGACAGGGGAGAGACCCAGTACTTC
TRBV19	NA	NA	TRBJ1-2	CASSIDGYDGYTF	TGTGCCAGTAGTATAGACGGGTACGATGGCTACACCTTC
TRBV9	NA	few	TRBJ2-5	CASSAGTPLETQYF	TGTGCCAGCAGCGCCGGGACTCCGTTAGAGACCCAGTACTTC
TRBV5-3	TRBD1	NA	TRBJ1-3	CARSSPGGSGNTIYF	TGTGCCAGAAGCTCCCCAGGGGGCTCTGGAAACACCATATATTTT
TRBV6-5	NA	NA	TRBJ1-2	CASSRPAQSHGYTF	TGTGCCAGCAGCCGCCCCGCACAGAGCCATGGCTACACCTTC
TRBV5-4	NA	NA	TRBJ1-6	CASSLDQNNSPLHF	TGTGCCAGCAGCTTGGATCAGAATAATTCACCCCTCCACTTT
TRBV6-5	NA	NA	TRBJ1-1	CASSYHGQGGTEAFF	TGTGCCAGCAGTTACCACGGGCAGGGTGGCACTGAAGCTTTCTTT
TRBV18	NA	few	TRBJ2-2	CASALDAGELFF	TGTGCCAGCGCCCTAGACGCCGGGGAGCTGTTTTTT
TRBV7-2	NA	NA	TRBJ1-2	CASSLRWKEQVGHGYTF	TGTGCCAGCAGCTTAAGATGGAAAGAACAGGTCGGTCATGGCTACACCTTC
TRBV6-1	TRBD1	NA	TRBJ1-1	CASSDLGQGRDTEAFF	TGTGCCAGCAGTGACTTGGGACAGGGGAGGGACACTGAAGCTTTCTTT
TRBV4-1	TRBD2	NA	TRBJ2-1	CASSPSPQREGTDEQFF	TGCGCCAGCAGCCCGAGCCCCCAGCGGGAGGGCACAGATGAGCAGTTCTTC
TRBV6-5	TRBD1	NA	TRBJ1-5	CASSSGQGSQPQHF	TGTGCCAGCAGTTCCGGACAGGGTAGCCAGCCCCAGCATTTT
TRBV5-6	NA	NA	TRBJ2-6	CASSEVSGANVLTF	TGTGCCAGCAGCGAGGTTTCTGGGGCCAACGTCCTGACTTTC
TRBV4-3	NA	NA	TRBJ2-5	CASSQDTGTETQYF	TGCGCCAGCAGCCAAGATACAGGGACAGAGACCCAGTACTTC
TRBV2	NA	NA	TRBJ1-1	CASTVWNTEAFF	TGTGCCAGCACCGTCTGGAACACTGAAGCTTTCTTT
TRBV6-1	TRBD1	NA	TRBJ2-7	CASGQGYSYEQYF	TGTGCCAGCGGACAGGGATACTCCTACGAGCAGTACTTC
TRBV7-2	NA	NA	TRBJ2-5	CASSLDRVQEAQYF	TGTGCCAGCAGCTTAGACAGGGTCCAAGAGGCCCAGTACTTC
TRBV19	NA	few	TRBJ1-1	CASSIKWARTEAFF	TGTGCCAGTAGTATCAAGTGGGCCCGCACTGAAGCTTTCTTT
TRBV7-9	TRBD1	NA	TRBJ2-2	CASSSLTGDTGELFF	TGTGCCAGCAGCTCCCTTACAGGGGACACCGGGGAGCTGTTTTTT
TRBV5-6	TRBD1	NA	TRBJ2-6	CASSLGDRVLSGANVLTF	TGTGCCAGCAGCTTGGGTGACAGGGTCCTCTCTGGGGCCAACGTCCTGACTTTC
TRBV19	NA	few	TRBJ1-2	CASTPGVGGYTF	TGTGCCAGTACACCGGGGGTGGGTGGCTACACCTTC
TRBV19	NA	few	TRBJ2-2	CATQGPGELFF	TGTGCCACCCAGGGCCCGGGGGAGCTGTTTTTT
TRBV7-9	TRBD2	NA	TRBJ2-1	CASSLASGGHYNEQFF	TGTGCCAGCAGCCTCGCTAGCGGGGGCCACTACAATGAGCAGTTCTTC
TRBV6-1	NA	NA	TRBJ2-3	CASSVGTLSTDTQYF	TGTGCCAGCAGTGTCGGGACACTTAGCACAGATACGCAGTATTTT
TRBV27	NA	NA	TRBJ1-5	CASSLSGGGISNQPQHF	TGTGCCAGCAGTTTATCGGGAGGGGGGATAAGCAATCAGCCCCAGCATTTT
TRBV21-1	NA	NA	TRBJ2-7	CASSKEGSAGRKEQYF	TGTGCCAGCAGCAAAGAGGGGTCGGCGGGGAGGAAGGAGCAGTACTTC
TRBV30	NA	NA	TRBJ1-3	CAWRYRDNGNTIYF	TGTGCCTGGAGGTACCGGGACAATGGAAACACCATATATTTT
TRBV25-1	TRBD1	NA	TRBJ2-1	CASSVLGQGKYNEQFF	TGTGCCAGCAGTGTATTGGGACAGGGAAAATACAATGAGCAGTTCTTC
TRBV7-3	NA	NA	TRBJ2-3	CASSALRARTDTQYF	TGTGCCAGCAGCGCACTCAGGGCACGCACAGATACGCAGTATTTT
TRBV9	TRBD2	few	TRBJ2-3	CASSVGRAGGPEEDTQYF	TGTGCCAGCAGCGTGGGCAGAGCGGGGGGTCCGGAGGAAGATACGCAGTATTTT
TRBV6-1	NA	NA	TRBJ1-2	CASREQGNYGYTF	TGTGCCAGCAGGGAACAGGGAAACTATGGCTACACCTTC
TRBV5-1	NA	NA	TRBJ2-7	CASSSTGTTYEQYF	TGCGCCAGCAGCTCCACCGGGACAACCTACGAGCAGTACTTC
TRBV27	NA	NA	TRBJ1-6	CASSFGRTLPLHF	TGTGCCAGCAGTTTCGGACGGACTTTACCCCTCCACTTT
TRBV2	TRBD1	NA	TRBJ1-1	CASSRDRGQGTEAFF	TGTGCCAGCAGTCGGGACAGGGGGCAGGGCACTGAAGCTTTCTTT
TRBV11-2	NA	NA	TRBJ1-1	CASSLEGGNTEAFF	TGTGCCAGCAGCTTAGAGGGGGGGAACACTGAAGCTTTCTTT
TRBV5-1	NA	NA	TRBJ2-5	CASSSRGDETQYF	TGCGCCAGCAGCTCCAGGGGGGACGAGACCCAGTACTTC
TRBV5-5	NA	NA	TRBJ2-7	CASSSSWGDSYEQYF	TGTGCCAGCAGCTCATCTTGGGGGGACTCCTACGAGCAGTACTTC
TRBV5-6	TRBD1	NA	TRBJ2-2	CASSNRDRGNTGELFF	TGTGCCAGCAGCAACCGGGACAGGGGTAACACCGGGGAGCTGTTTTTT
TRBV9	NA	NA	TRBJ2-2	CASSVEETVYTGELFF	TGTGCCAGCAGCGTAGAAGAGACAGTCTACACCGGGGAGCTGTTTTTT
TRBV7-8	TRBD1	few	TRBJ1-1	CASSLGTAVLTEAFF	TGTGCCAGCAGCCTCGGGACAGCCGTTTTAACTGAAGCTTTCTTT
TRBV6-5	NA	NA	TRBJ1-3	CASYGYESTGNTIYF	TGTGCCAGCTACGGGTATGAGAGCACTGGAAACACCATATATTTT
TRBV6-5	TRBD1	once	TRBJ2-2	CASSYGQGANTGELFF	TGTGCCAGCAGTTACGGACAGGGGGCCAACACCGGGGAGCTGTTTTTT